This passage covers 8 T cell receptor beta chains from one sample sequenced in a study of response to subunit inactivated influenza vaccine. MiXCR was run by TCRdb on the RT-PCR reads, yielding one entry per CDR3 protein. Altogether hundreds of thousands of distinct CDR3 sequences are present, around 14% being singletons, with the ten largest covering around 10%. Sequenced material: PBMCs from blood, taken about 12 days after vaccination. These receptors were obtained from a man aged 45 to 65 who received an inactivated influenza vaccine.

The rearrangement links TRBV28 to TRBJ1-2, with D possibly TRBD1 on 6 matching bases. Germline V gives CDR1 MDHEN, CDR2 SYDVKM. V gave up 5 bases and J gave up 5 bases, with 15 bases separating them. The CDR3 runs to 14 residues. The CDR3 bases are TGTGCCAGCAGTCAGGGCAGGGGTGGTTATGGCTACACCTTC. This sequence encodes CASSQGRGGYGYTF.

In its sample, this clonotype was seen a few times. The chain joins TRBV20-1 to TRBJ2-5; possibly TRBD2 for D (6 bases). The CDR3 is 14 amino acids. V shed 0 bases and J shed 3 bases, with 11 bases lying between them. Germline V CDR1 and CDR2: DFQATT, SNEGSKA (reference sequence). The CDR3 sequence is CSARDSGGKETQYF. The CDR3 DNA follows: TGCAGTGCTAGAGATTCGGGCGGGAAAGAGACCCAGTACTTC.

V usage is TRBV18 and J usage is TRBJ1-2; 7 bases are a match to TRBD1. This CDR3 is 15 amino acids long. V lost 3 bases and J lost 4; bases outside the gene matches: 8. Per germline, CDR1 KGHSH and CDR2 LQKENI. For the CDR3, the DNA is TGTGCCAGCTCACCGCAGGGACAGTTTCCCTATGGCTACACCTTC. Protein sequence: CASSPQGQFPYGYTF.

This chain links TRBV5-1 with TRBJ1-1, with D hard to call. V was pared by 1 base and J by 1 base, with 11 bases between. This CDR3 is built from 15 residues. Germline CDR1 and CDR2: SGHRS and YFSETQ. This CDR3 is CASSLPGPANTEAFF. Written as DNA, the CDR3 is TGCGCCAGCAGCTTGCCGGGCCCAGCGAACACTGAAGCTTTCTTT.

This clonotype was seen at least ten times. The chain has TRBV10-3 and TRBJ2-3; D gene unclear. The CDR3 covers 12 residues. CDR1 and CDR2 from the germline V gene are ENHRY and SYGVKD. Trimming took off 4 bases at V and 2 bases at J, with 4 bases between the two ends. The CDR3 here is CAISGLTDTQYF. Here the CDR3 DNA reads TGTGCCATCAGTGGCCTCACAGATACGCAGTATTTT.

This clonotype was seen a few times. The rearrangement uses TRBV27 and TRBJ1-1; D is perhaps TRBD1 (5 bases). CDR1 and CDR2 (germline): MNHEY, SMNVEV (reference sequence). The CDR3 spans 15 residues. Trimming left V 2 bases short and J 4 bases short, with 14 bases between. The CDR3: CASSLIPMGGTEAFF. CDR3 nucleotides: TGTGCCAGCAGTTTAATCCCGATGGGGGGCACTGAAGCTTTCTTT.

Written as DNA, the CDR3 is TGTGCCAGCAGTTTTTATCGGGATTCTGAAGCTTTCTTT. Its translation: CASSFYRDSEAFF. The genes are TRBV12-3 or TRBV12-4 and TRBJ1-1; D unclear. CDR3 length: 13 amino acids. V lost 3 bases and J lost 6, with 11 bases in between.

CDR3 sequence: CSVDGTAQETQYF. The DNA of the CDR3 is TGCAGCGTCGACGGGACAGCACAAGAGACCCAGTACTTC. The V and J genes are TRBV29-1 and TRBJ2-5; 7 bases are a match to TRBD1. The CDR3 loop spans 13 amino acids. With V trimmed by 6 bases and J by 2 bases, 6 bases remained unmatched. Germline V gene data show CDR1 as SQVTM and CDR2 as ANQGSEA.